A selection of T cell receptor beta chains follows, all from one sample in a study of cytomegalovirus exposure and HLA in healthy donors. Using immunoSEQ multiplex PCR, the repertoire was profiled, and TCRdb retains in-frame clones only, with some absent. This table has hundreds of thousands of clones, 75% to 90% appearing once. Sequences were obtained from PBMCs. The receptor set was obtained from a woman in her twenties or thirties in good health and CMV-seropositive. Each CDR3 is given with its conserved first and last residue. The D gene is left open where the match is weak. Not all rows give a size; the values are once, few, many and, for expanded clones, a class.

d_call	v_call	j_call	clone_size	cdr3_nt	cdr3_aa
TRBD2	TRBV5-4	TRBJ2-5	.	TGTGCCAGCAGCCCCGGGACTAGCGGGGACCAAGAGACCCAGTACTTC	CASSPGTSGDQETQYF
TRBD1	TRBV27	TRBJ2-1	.	TGTGCCAGCAGTTTCTCTGGGACAGTTAACAATGAGCAGTTCTTC	CASSFSGTVNNEQFF
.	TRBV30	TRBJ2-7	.	TGTGCCTGGACAGGGATTGGTGAGCAGTACTTC	CAWTGIGEQYF
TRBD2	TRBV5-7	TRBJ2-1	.	TGTGCCAGCAGGAAGGAAGCGGGAGGGCCTGGGGAGCAGTTCTTC	CASRKEAGGPGEQFF
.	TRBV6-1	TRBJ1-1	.	TGTGCCAGCAGTGAAGCGGCAGGGAGGCTGGGGAACGCGATGGCTTTCTTT	CASSEAAGRLGNAMAFF
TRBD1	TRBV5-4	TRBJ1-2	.	TGTGCCAGCAGCCCAGGACAGGAGAGAGGCTACACCTTC	CASSPGQERGYTF
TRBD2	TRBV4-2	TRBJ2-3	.	TGTGCCAGCAGCCAATCGGGGACTAGCTCAGATACGCAGTATTTT	CASSQSGTSSDTQYF
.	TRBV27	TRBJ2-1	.	TGTGCCAGCAGTTTAGGGGGGAGCGCCTACAATGAGCAGTTCTTC	CASSLGGSAYNEQFF
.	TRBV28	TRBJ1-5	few	TGTGCCAGCAGTTTGCAGGGGTTGAGCAATCAGCCCCAGCATTTT	CASSLQGLSNQPQHF
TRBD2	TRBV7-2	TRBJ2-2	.	TGTGCCAGCAGCCCGGAGGGACTAGCGGGAGTAGCGGGGGAGCTGTTTTTT	CASSPEGLAGVAGELFF
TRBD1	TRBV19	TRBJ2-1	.	TGTGCCAGTAGTATTTTGGGGACAGGGGGCCGGAATGAGCAGTTCTTC	CASSILGTGGRNEQFF
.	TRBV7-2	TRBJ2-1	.	TGTGCCAGCAGCTTAGAGCGGACAGCCAATGAGCAGTTCTTC	CASSLERTANEQFF
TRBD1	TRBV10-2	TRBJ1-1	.	TGCGCCAGCAGTGACCAGACAGGGCCAACTGAAGCTTTCTTT	CASSDQTGPTEAFF
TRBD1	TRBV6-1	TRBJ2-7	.	TGTGCCAGCTTTTCCTCCCGGGACAGGCCCTACGAGCAGTACTTC	CASFSSRDRPYEQYF
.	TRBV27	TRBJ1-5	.	TGTGCCAGCAGTCTCCACCACGGACAGCAGCCCCAGCATTTT	CASSLHHGQQPQHF
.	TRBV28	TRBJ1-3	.	TGTGCCAGCAGTACGATTCGGTCCGGGAACACCATATATTTT	CASSTIRSGNTIYF
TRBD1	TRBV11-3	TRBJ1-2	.	TGTGCCAGCAGCGGGCGGACAGGCTCCTGGGCCAACTATGGCTACACCTTC	CASSGRTGSWANYGYTF
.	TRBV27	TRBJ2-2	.	TGTGCCAGCAGTCTTCAGGCAGCAGGGGCCGGGGAGCTGTTTTTT	CASSLQAAGAGELFF
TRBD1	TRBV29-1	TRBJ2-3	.	TGCAGCATGTTGGGGACAGGTCTCACAGATACGCAGTATTTT	CSMLGTGLTDTQYF
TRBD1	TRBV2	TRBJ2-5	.	TGTGCCAGCAGCGGGACAGTGGGTTTAGAGACCCAGTACTTC	CASSGTVGLETQYF
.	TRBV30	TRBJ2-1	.	TGTGCCTGGAGTGTATTGCGGGAGCAGTTCTTC	CAWSVLREQFF
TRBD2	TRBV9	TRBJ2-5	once	TGTGCCAGCAGCGTAGTAGGCGGGGAGGGCCGCCAAGAGACCCAGTACTTC	CASSVVGGEGRQETQYF
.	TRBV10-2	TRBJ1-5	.	TGCGCCACCTTGGGAGGGAATCAGCCCCAGCATTTT	CATLGGNQPQHF
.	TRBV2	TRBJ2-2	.	TGTGCCAGCAGCGCTTATACAGGGCCCACCGGGGAGCTGTTTTTT	CASSAYTGPTGELFF
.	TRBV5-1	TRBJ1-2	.	TGCGCCAGCAGCTTGGACGGTCTGAGAAACTATGGCTACACCTTC	CASSLDGLRNYGYTF
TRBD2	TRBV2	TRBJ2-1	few	TGTGCCAGCAGTGGTGGACTAGCGGGAGACGAGCAGTTCTTC	CASSGGLAGDEQFF
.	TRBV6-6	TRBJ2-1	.	TGTGCCAGCGCAGGGCCCTCGGGTCATGAGCAGTTCTTC	CASAGPSGHEQFF
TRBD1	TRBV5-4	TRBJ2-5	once	TGTGCCAGCAGCATGGACAGGGGGGGAGAGACCCAGTACTTC	CASSMDRGGETQYF
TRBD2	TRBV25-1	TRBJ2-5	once	TGTGCCAGCAGTGCCAGACTAGCGGGAGGGAGAGAGACCCAGTACTTC	CASSARLAGGRETQYF
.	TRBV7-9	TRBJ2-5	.	TGTGCCAGCAGCGTTCCCTTTCTAGAGTCGGGAGAGACCCAGTACTTC	CASSVPFLESGETQYF
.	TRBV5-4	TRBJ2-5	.	TGTGCCAGCAGCCAGAGGGAGACCCAGTACTTC	CASSQRETQYF
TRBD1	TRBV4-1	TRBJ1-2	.	TGCGCCAGCAGCGACCGGGACAGGGGGGACTATGGCTACACCTTC	CASSDRDRGDYGYTF
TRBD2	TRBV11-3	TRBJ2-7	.	TGTGCCAGCAGCCAGCGGGAGGGCCGTCGGGAGCAGTACTTC	CASSQREGRREQYF
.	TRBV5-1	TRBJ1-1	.	TGCGCCAGCAGCCTACCCTCGCAGGGGAACACTGAAGCTTTCTTT	CASSLPSQGNTEAFF
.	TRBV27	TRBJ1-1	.	TGTGCCAGCAGTTTCGCAGAGAACACTGAAGCTTTCTTT	CASSFAENTEAFF
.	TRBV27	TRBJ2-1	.	TGTGCCAGCAGTTCCCCCTACAGGAACAATGAGCAGTTCTTC	CASSSPYRNNEQFF
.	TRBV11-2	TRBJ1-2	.	TGTGCCAGCAGCTTAGAAGGGGTCAGCTATGTATATGGCTACACCTTC	CASSLEGVSYVYGYTF